The entry below gives a single TCR beta chain sequence along with its context. There are a few counts of this clonotype. Its antigen is still unknown. Within one base of it there is no much larger clone, and no base qualities were kept. The method was 5' RACE. Sequenced on an Illumina HiSeq 2500. The second PCR ran for roughly 7 to 11 cycles and used a J-beta primer mix along with a sample-barcoded 5' primer. A unique molecular identifier was introduced onto each TCR beta cDNA molecule by a template-switch 5' adaptor carrying 12 random nucleotides. At least 2.5 million CDR3-containing paired-end reads were obtained from each sample. First-strand cDNA was synthesized from all RNA with the Mint cDNA synthesis kit, primed by a TRBC-specific oligonucleotide. Following uracil-DNA glycosylase treatment, a first 18-cycle PCR with universal primers M1SS and BC2_uni_R was performed on all cDNA. The source study handled its data this way. For normalization, 1 million high-quality reads were randomly selected from each sample, with every read carrying a distinct molecular identifier. Reads sharing molecular identifiers were discarded rather than binned into consensus sequences. MiTCR, with a Q25 quality threshold and the strictest error-elimination algorithm, was used for CDR3 identification, clonotype clustering and error correction. Lower-bound total TCR beta diversity was estimated with a nonparametric unseen species model using Euler transformation. TCRdb reworked the public reads: Q25 trimming with fastp, MiXCR clone assembly, productive beta chains retained. Rows matching on CDR3 protein sequence are summarized as one entry with the most common DNA and genes. These V and J calls rely on TCRdb rather than the paper's analysis. Within this sample are 700,000 or so distinct CDR3 sequences, with 20% to 25% of them counted one time only. Around 22% of the sample is held by the ten biggest clonotypes.

The CDR3 has 15 amino acids, counting the end cysteine and phenylalanine. The sequence is cut down to CDR3 DNA, 45 bases in frame from base 1. The germline V gene provides CDR1 SGHAT and CDR2 FQNNGV. V is cut back by 5 bases and J by 8 bases, with 11 bases in the junction unmatched. This entry comes from a study of blood T cells in healthy people across ages (dated by TCRdb to between 2014 and 2017). In the study overall: In model experiments, template switching captured about one uniquely barcoded TCR beta cDNA molecule for every two T cells. Age-related changes in TCR beta repertoire diversity were measured in the study by deep sequencing normalized with unique cDNA molecular identifiers. The donors were split into four age groups: young (average 16 years), middle-aged (more than 35), aged (approximately 60) and long-lived (roughly 86). To avoid experimental bias, donors of different ages were distributed randomly across sequencing lanes. For two donors (one aged 18 to 30 and one aged 80 or older), the study analyzed two additional independent replicas of 1 million unique cDNA reads from the same blood draw.

The roughly 39 donors, aged about 6 to 100 years, were systemically healthy Caucasian individuals from Russia. Each donor gave around 9 milliliters of peripheral blood, collected into EDTA-treated Vacutainer tubes. Ficoll-Paque density-gradient centrifugation was used to isolate PBMCs, with at least 7 million per sample. Trizol reagent was used to extract total RNA from PBMCs, with at least 5 micrograms per sample. The percentages of naive CD45RAhigh/CD27high T cells were determined by flow cytometry on a PBMC aliquot from every donor. General study outcomes and caveats: Because the CMV infection status of the donors was unknown, age-related changes in expanded clonotypes may potentially have been confounded. Observed TCR beta diversity per million T cells fell roughly linearly with age, and a significant reduction was already apparent by age roughly 40. Since profiling was done on bulk unsorted PBMCs, naive and antigen-experienced compartments could not be conclusively compared. Observed TCR beta diversity correlated strongly with the percentage of naive T cells measured by flow cytometry. The long-lived group showed more naive CD4+ T cells, fewer expanded clones and increased TCR diversity than the aged group, suggesting age selection. Estimates of total diversity from one million sequenced T cells were regarded as lower bounds and underestimates.

Material for sequencing was blood. The sequence links TRBV11-2 to TRBJ1-4; 7 of the junction bases match TRBD1. The sequence was obtained from a man between 65 and 85 years old in good health. The CDR3 has the sequence CASSPRKGAGEKLFF. The nucleotide sequence is TGTGCCAGCAGCCCTCGAAAGGGGGCTGGGGAAAAACTGTTTTTT.